This T cell receptor beta chain was identified in a study of cytomegalovirus exposure and HLA in healthy donors. Looking at the study overall: The platform used for the roughly 130 validation repertoires matched that of the roughly 630 first-cohort repertoires, a later analysis reported.

Clones were read by immunoSEQ multiplex PCR, and TCRdb kept only the in-frame ones, dropping some. This table holds 150,000 to 200,000 clones, about nine tenths found once. The study drew the donors from its approximately 110-subject validation cohort, separate from the roughly 700-subject first cohort. Study-level points and caveats: Testing in vitro showed a few CMV-associated chains specific for CMV antigens. The study put roughly 160 TCR beta chains on its list as cytomegalovirus-associated.

V dropped 3 bases and J dropped 4; count of bases not matched to a gene: 3. CDR1 and CDR2 (germline): KGHSH, LQKENI. The CDR3 has 14 amino acids. Worth noting for this clone: The target antigen is unknown.

The source of this sequence is a man aged 18 to 30 in good health and CMV-seropositive. Sequenced sample: PBMCs. This chain joins TRBV18 and TRBJ1-2; the match to TRBD1 covers 9 bases. CDR3 coding DNA: TGTGCCAGCTCACCGGGGACAGGGAGCTATGGCTACACCTTC. It specifies CASSPGTGSYGYTF.